The source of this T cell receptor beta chain is a study of T cell responses to AZD1222 COVID-19 vaccine. General study findings and limits: Baseline serostatus was positive in only six or seven AZD1222 recipients. Repertoires were obtained solely post-peak T cell response. Spike-wide vaccine-associated CD4 TCRs dominated at 160-218 and 743-854.

Using immunoSEQ multiplex PCR, the repertoire was profiled, and TCRdb retains in-frame clones only, with some absent. The repertoire holds 100,000 or so clones, with 90% as singletons. The germline V gene encodes CDR1 LGHNA and CDR2 YNFKEQ. This CDR3 region has 12 residues. The germline V and J ends were trimmed by 0 bases and 7 bases, with 4 bases remaining between them. This clone was picked up one time. Antigen specificity is unknown. The V call is TRBV4-2, the J call TRBJ1-3; D remains unclear. Sequencing was performed on peripheral blood, taken on day 0 of AZD1222 vaccination. The origin of this receptor is an adult in good health. The CDR3 DNA follows: TGTGCCAGCAGCCAAGATGATAACACCATATATTTT. This translates into CASSQDDNTIYF.